The entry below gives a single T cell receptor beta chain sequence along with its context. Its target is not known. This specimen comes from a study of tissue T cells after allogeneic stem cell transplantation. Trimming removed 1 base from V and 13 bases from J, with 16 bases in between. The CDR3 runs to 13 residues. Germline V gene data show CDR1 as SGHTA and CDR2 as FQGNSA. Sequenced by immunoSEQ multiplex PCR; TCRdb stores in-frame clones only, minus some. This sample carries about 43,000 clones, roughly 92% of them seen once, and the ten largest clones take about 4%. Notes on the study in general: In patients and mice, blood and spleen missed much of tissue repertoire.

The J gene is TRBJ1-2, the V gene TRBV7-2, with D tentatively TRBD1 (5 bases). Sequencing was performed on blood, taken before transplantation. The clonotype originates from a woman between 40 and 69 years old who later had graft-versus-host disease after an allogeneic stem cell transplant. The CDR3 spells CASSLVPDKPRTF. The DNA of the CDR3 is TGTGCCAGCAGCTTAGTTCCGGACAAGCCCCGCACCTTC.